This T cell receptor (beta chain) was sequenced for a study of T cell changes during pregnancy in multiple sclerosis. The germline V gene encodes CDR1 MDHEN and CDR2 SYDVKM. Trimming at V came to 7 bases and at J to 3 bases, leaving 9 bases not matched to a gene. The CDR3 loop spans 14 amino acids. With respect to this clone: The identical CDR3 is also encoded by other nucleotide sequences in the sample.

The method was immunoSEQ multiplex PCR; TCRdb's version includes in-frame clones alone and lacks a portion of them. The sample lists 79,000 or so clones, 80% to 95% occurring once. The chain is built from TRBV28 and TRBJ2-7, with 7 bases lining up with TRBD1. This TCR came from a female donor in good health, enrolled as a control in a pregnancy study. The specimen comprised peripheral blood, sampled in the first trimester of pregnancy. In DNA form, the CDR3 reads TGTGCCAGCAAGACCGGGACAGCTAGCTACGAGCAGTACTTC. Its protein is CASKTGTASYEQYF.